Listed here is a single TCR beta chain. Its cognate antigen has yet to be identified. One base away there is no much larger clone; base qualities are not given. CDR1 and CDR2 were assigned from the germline V gene (reference sequence) as SEHNR and FQNEAQ. Trimming takes 2 bases off V and 7 bases off J; junction bases not matched to a gene: 10. The CDR3 contains 16 residues, cysteine and phenylalanine counted. The retained sequence is limited to the CDR3, 48 bases, with the frame set at the first base. The library relied on the immunoSEQ multiplex PCR assay. The hsTCRB Kit was used according to the manufacturer's protocol to amplify rearranged TCR beta chain sequences. TCRB libraries were sequenced on an Illumina MiSeq. For the original study's pipeline: Demultiplexing, trimming and gene mapping were performed with the kit vendor's proprietary platform. Entries here come from immuneACCESS through TCRdb and include only in-frame sequences with V and J called. Some clones fail to appear in such tables; in the studies checked, an unresolved V gene covers under half of the shortfall, and the cause of the remainder is unknown. D and trimming come from the DNA, and the V and J calls and clone size come from that table. This sample gives roughly 30,000 clones in total; roughly 87% of them show up just once. 3% to 4% of the sample is held by the ten biggest clonotypes.

Sample time point, as interpreted from the label and publication: week 5, during vaccination. Each vaccine dose, consisting of 300 ug of a 20-mer mutant IDH1 peptide in Montanide, was administered subcutaneously with topical imiquimod. All donors had newly diagnosed IDH1-mutant astrocytomas of WHO grade 3 or 4 that showed loss of nuclear ATRX. The samples were drawn from NOA16, a multicentre, single-arm, open-label phase I trial in Germany that tested a mutant IDH1 peptide vaccine in humans for the first time. The DNeasy Blood and Tissue Kit was used to extract genomic DNA from EDTA blood for TCRB sequencing. This specimen belongs to a study of a mutant IDH1 vaccine in newly diagnosed glioma (dated by TCRdb to the early 2020s). Regarding the complete study: Patients received eight vaccinations in weeks 1, 3, 5, 7, 11, 15, 19 and 23, corresponding to visits V03 through V10. Vaccination was initiated 4-6 weeks after radiotherapy alone, or concurrently with temozolomide cycles in the chemotherapy-containing groups. Of the roughly 30 treated patients, approximately 60% were male and around 40% were female, and a mean age of approximately 40 years was recorded. Before enrollment, patients had received standard therapy of radiotherapy alone, temozolomide alone, or radiochemotherapy with temozolomide; most received the combination. Six visits were used for peripheral blood collection: V03 (baseline), V05, V07, V10, V12 and V13. For exploratory analyses, longitudinal TCRB deep sequencing was carried out in 25 to 30 treated patients wherever samples were available.

Overall results and qualifications from the work: It was noted by the authors that analyses of patient blood samples could not be reproduced owing to sample limitations. Selection of PBMC samples for TCRB deep sequencing was based on availability. Immune responses induced by the vaccine were seen in approximately 92% of patients across multiple MHC alleles. Changes in the top peripheral T cell clonotypes picked up by TCRB sequencing did not appear to be linked to pseudoprogression.

This receptor was obtained from a woman in her 40s with glioma. Some clones in this sample may be carry-over from other donors' samples. This chain joins TRBV7-9 to TRBJ2-7, with 11 central nucleotides matching TRBD2. The input for sequencing was peripheral blood mononuclear cells (PBMCs), taken from a glioma patient whose treatment included an IDH1 peptide vaccine. CDR3 loop: CASSLRGTSGVDEQYF. The bases are TGTGCCAGCAGCTTAAGAGGGACTAGCGGAGTCGATGAGCAGTACTTC.